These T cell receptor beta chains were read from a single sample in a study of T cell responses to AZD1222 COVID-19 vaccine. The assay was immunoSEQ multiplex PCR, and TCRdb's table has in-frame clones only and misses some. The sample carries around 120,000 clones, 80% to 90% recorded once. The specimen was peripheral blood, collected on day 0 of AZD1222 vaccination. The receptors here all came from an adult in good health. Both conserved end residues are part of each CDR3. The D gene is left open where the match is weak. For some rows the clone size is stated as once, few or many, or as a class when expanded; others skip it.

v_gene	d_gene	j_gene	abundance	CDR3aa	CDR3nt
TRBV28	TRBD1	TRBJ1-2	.	CASSSRGQPNYGYTF	TGTGCCAGCAGCTCCAGGGGGCAACCTAACTATGGCTACACCTTC
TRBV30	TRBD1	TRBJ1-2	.	CAWSGRRGQGAGGYTF	TGTGCCTGGAGCGGAAGACGGGGACAGGGGGCTGGTGGCTACACCTTC
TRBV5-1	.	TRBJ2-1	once	CASSFGDSSYNEQFF	TGCGCCAGCAGCTTCGGCGATAGCTCCTACAATGAGCAGTTCTTC
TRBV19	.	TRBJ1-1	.	CASNNAQGFPTEAFF	TGTGCCAGTAACAACGCACAGGGATTTCCCACTGAAGCTTTCTTT
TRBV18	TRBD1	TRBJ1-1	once	CASSPVGQGTEAFF	TGTGCCAGCTCACCAGTGGGACAGGGAACTGAAGCTTTCTTT
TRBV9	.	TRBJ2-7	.	CASSKWGVSSYEQYF	TGTGCCAGCAGCAAGTGGGGGGTTAGCTCCTACGAGCAGTACTTC
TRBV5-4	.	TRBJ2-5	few	CASSLTGEETQYF	TGTGCCAGCAGCTTAACGGGAGAAGAGACCCAGTACTTC
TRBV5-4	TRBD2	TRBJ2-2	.	CASSLGLAGGIGTGELFF	TGTGCCAGCAGCTTGGGACTAGCGGGAGGCATCGGCACCGGGGAGCTGTTTTTT
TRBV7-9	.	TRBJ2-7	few	CASSPPATGLATYEQYF	TGTGCCAGCAGCCCGCCCGCGACAGGGCTAGCGACCTACGAGCAGTACTTC
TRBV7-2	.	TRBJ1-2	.	CASRRVPEPYGYTF	TGTGCCAGCAGAAGGGTACCGGAGCCCTATGGCTACACCTTC
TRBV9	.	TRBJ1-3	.	CASSVAPDGNTIYF	TGTGCCAGCAGCGTAGCACCGGATGGAAACACCATATATTTT
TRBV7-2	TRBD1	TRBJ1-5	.	CASSLGQAPGRNQPQHF	TGTGCCAGCAGCCTAGGACAGGCCCCAGGGCGAAATCAGCCCCAGCATTTT
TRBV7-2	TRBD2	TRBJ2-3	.	CASSLRGGGRANLADTQYF	TGTGCCAGCAGCTTAAGGGGTGGCGGGAGGGCCAACTTGGCAGATACGCAGTATTTT
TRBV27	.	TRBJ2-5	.	CASSSPGRRGLYQETQYF	TGTGCCAGCAGCTCCCCGGGGCGGAGGGGACTGTACCAAGAGACCCAGTACTTC
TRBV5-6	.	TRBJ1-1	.	CASSLRMTDLNTEAFF	TGTGCCAGCAGCCTGCGCATGACAGATCTGAACACTGAAGCTTTCTTT
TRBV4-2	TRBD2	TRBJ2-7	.	CASSPWTSGDYEQYF	TGTGCCAGCAGCCCTTGGACTAGCGGTGACTACGAGCAGTACTTC
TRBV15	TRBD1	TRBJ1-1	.	CATSRGQGAEAFF	TGTGCCACCAGCAGGGGACAGGGGGCTGAGGCTTTCTTT
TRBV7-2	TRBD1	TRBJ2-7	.	CASSLEGRGLYEQYF	TGTGCCAGCAGCTTAGAGGGCAGGGGGCTGTACGAGCAGTACTTC
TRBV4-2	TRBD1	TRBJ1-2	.	CASSQEDRRNYGYTF	TGTGCCAGCAGCCAAGAGGACAGGAGGAACTATGGCTACACCTTC
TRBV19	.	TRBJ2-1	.	CASSILQGNEQFF	TGTGCCAGTAGTATCCTACAGGGTAATGAGCAGTTCTTC
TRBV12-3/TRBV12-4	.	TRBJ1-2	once	CASGGRYGYTF	TGTGCCAGCGGGGGCCGCTATGGCTACACCTTC
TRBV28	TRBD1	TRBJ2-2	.	CASSSDREIDTGELFF	TGTGCCAGCAGTTCTGACAGGGAAATTGACACCGGGGAGCTGTTTTTT
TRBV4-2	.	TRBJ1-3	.	CASSREVRPTVLSGNTIYF	TGTGCCAGCAGCCGAGAAGTGAGACCGACCGTGCTCTCTGGAAACACCATATATTTT
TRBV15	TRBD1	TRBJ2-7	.	CATSRGRTGGFGEQYF	TGTGCCACCAGCAGAGGGAGGACAGGGGGGTTTGGCGAGCAGTACTTC
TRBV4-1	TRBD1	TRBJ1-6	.	CASSLGTGDNSPLHF	TGCGCCAGCAGCCTAGGGACAGGGGACAATTCACCCCTCCACTTT
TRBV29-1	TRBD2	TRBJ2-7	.	CSVERLAGETYEQYF	TGCAGCGTTGAAAGGCTAGCGGGAGAAACCTACGAGCAGTACTTC
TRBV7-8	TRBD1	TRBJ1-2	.	CASSLAQGANYGYTF	TGTGCCAGCAGCTTGGCACAGGGGGCAAACTATGGCTACACCTTC
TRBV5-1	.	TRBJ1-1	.	CASSLAAPDTEAFF	TGCGCCAGCAGCTTGGCTGCACCGGACACTGAAGCTTTCTTT
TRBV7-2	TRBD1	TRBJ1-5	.	CASSPTGFGSNQPQHF	TGTGCCAGCAGCCCGACAGGGTTCGGGAGCAATCAGCCCCAGCATTTT
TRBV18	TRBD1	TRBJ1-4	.	CASSLGTVEEKLFF	TGTGCCAGCTCACTTGGGACAGTAGAAGAAAAACTGTTTTTT
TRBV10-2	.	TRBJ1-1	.	CASSGERNTEAFF	TGCGCCAGCAGTGGAGAACGAAACACTGAAGCTTTCTTT
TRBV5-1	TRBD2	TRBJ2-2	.	CASSTTGTSGGELFF	TGCGCCAGCAGCACGACCGGGACTAGCGGGGGGGAACTGTTTTTT
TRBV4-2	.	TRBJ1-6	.	CASSQEIQGGLGNSPLHF	TGTGCCAGCAGCCAAGAGATACAGGGTGGCCTAGGAAATTCACCCCTCCACTTT
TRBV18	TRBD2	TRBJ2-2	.	CASPHPPSGSSWNTGELFF	TGTGCCAGCCCTCACCCGCCTAGCGGGAGTTCTTGGAACACCGGGGAGCTGTTTTTT
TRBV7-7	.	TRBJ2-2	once	CASSAGTLNTGELFF	TGTGCCAGCAGCGCCGGGACATTGAACACCGGGGAGCTGTTTTTT